A selection of T cell receptor beta chains follows, all from one sample in a study of T cells after yellow fever vaccination. TCRdb re-analysed the 5' RACE reads in MiXCR, keeping a single row per CDR3 protein. Altogether around 500,000 distinct CDR3 sequences are present, 20% to 25% being singletons, with the ten largest covering about 15%. The material was PBMCs, obtained roughly 23 days after the first yellow fever vaccination. All receptors come from a man younger than 30 who received the YFV17D yellow fever vaccine. CDR3s include the opening cysteine and the closing phenylalanine or tryptophan. Clone size appears in some rows only: once, few, many, or a class for an expanded clone.

V gene	clone size	CDR3 protein
TRBV7-2	.	CASSPNGGYTDTQYF
TRBV20-1	.	CSAREGGSRTEAFF
TRBV2	.	CASATVGGNTIYF
TRBV10-2	.	CASRRVSGVSEQYF
TRBV20-1	.	CSARRGSYNEQFF
TRBV28	many	CASSDAGGWETQYF
TRBV9	.	CASSVLPKNTEAFF
TRBV29-1	few	CSVVGTGDTDTQYF
TRBV28	few	CASSSPTSGFEYNEQFF
TRBV30	.	CAWSGGLRNQPQHF
TRBV28	.	CASSSPDRVVNYGYTF